These 2 T cell receptor beta chains originate from one sample sequenced in a study of healthy donors' naive CD4 and CD8 T cells. A linear amplification protocol produced the TCR libraries from around 510 ng of total RNA. TCRdb passed the reads through MiXCR, listing each CDR3 protein once. The sample yields roughly 200,000 distinct CDR3 sequences, around 70% seen once. Material for sequencing was naive CD4+ and CD8+ T cells sorted from blood, pooled from several donors. Source of these receptors: a pool of human donors in good health; the sample pools cells from several healthy donors.

The V gene is TRBV20-1, the J gene TRBJ1-1; TRBD1 is a possible D gene (5 bases). Trimming took 5 bases from V and 5 from J, leaving 9 bases between them. The CDR3 is 11 amino acids. Germline values: CDR1 DFQATT, CDR2 SNEGSKA (reference sequence). CDR3 sequence (DNA): TGCAGTGCTTGGGGACGTACTGAAGCTTTCTTT. Translated, it gives CSAWGRTEAFF.

CDR3: CSAILGLAGWGDEQFF. DNA for the CDR3: TGCAGCGCGATACTTGGACTAGCGGGCTGGGGGGATGAGCAGTTCTTC. The chain couples TRBV29-1 to TRBJ2-1; TRBD2 aligns across 11 bases. Per the germline V gene, CDR1 is SQVTM and CDR2 is ANQGSEA. Losses at the gene ends were 7 bases for V and 8 bases for J; bases not matched to a gene: 16. The CDR3 loop spans 16 amino acids.